This entry is about one TCR beta chain. This clonotype has only a few counts. Its cognate antigen has yet to be identified. The sample holds no much larger clone one base away, and base qualities are not on file. The CDR3 holds 14 amino acids from the cysteine to the phenylalanine. The read is trimmed to its CDR3 DNA, 42 bases read in frame from base 1. V trim: 5 bases; J trim: 9 bases; unmatched bases: 4. CDR1 and CDR2, looked up from the germline V gene, are KGHSH and LQKENI. This sample is drawn from a study of T-cell memory formation after mild COVID-19 (dated by TCRdb to the early 2020s). At the level of the whole study: Most TCR sequence clusters were specific to one of the two donors. Longitudinal TCRalpha and TCRbeta repertoire sequencing tracked T-cell clones expanding and contracting after mild COVID-19 in a couple of donors. The cohort comprised two young, previously healthy adult volunteers, one female and one male.

PBMCs were isolated by Ficoll-Paque density gradient centrifugation. This sample was sequenced with an Illumina NovaSeq 6000. TCRalpha and TCRbeta cDNA libraries were constructed by 5'RACE with constant-segment primers, with sample barcodes and unique molecular identifiers being introduced. RNA was extracted from every sample with Trizol reagent. Library amplification was performed in two PCR steps, and a second sample barcode and Illumina TruSeq adapters were introduced in the second step. The libraries were sequenced on an Illumina NovaSeq using 2 x 150 bp paired-end reads. From the authors' description of their analysis: The reads were demultiplexed and collapsed into UMI-guided consensus sequences using migec v1.2.7. With mixcr v2.1.11, UMI consensuses were aligned to TRA and TRB V and J templates and assembled into clonotypes. A clonotype was counted as expanded or contracted only if both edgeR and NoisET called the change significant, with noise models trained on biological replicates. edgeR calls used a false discovery rate-adjusted p below 0.01 and a log2 fold-change threshold of 1. PCA with hierarchical clustering of max-normalized trajectories of the 1000 most abundant clonotypes was used as exploratory dynamics analysis. The CD4 or CD8 phenotype of responding clones was assigned using the separately sequenced CD4+ and CD8+ repertoires. TCRdb reran the public reads through fastp at Q25 and MiXCR, keeping productive beta chains. CDR3 protein duplicates are merged, each entry listing the most common genes and DNA. In this record, the V and J calls reflect TCRdb's handling and not the investigators' own analysis. Present in this sample are roughly 400,000 distinct CDR3 sequences, about a sixth of which were seen just once. 20% to 25% of the sample is taken by the ten largest.

The full study reports these points: Contracting CD4+ clones were located mainly in the CM and EM memory subsets, whereas CD8+ clones were found to be enriched in EMRA. Only two mild cases were covered in the study, and larger cohorts including severe cases with pre-infection samples were considered necessary. Balanced CD4/CD8 phenotypes were observed for clones contracting from day 15 to 85, whereas a bias towards CD4+ was observed for a second wave of clones expanding from day 15 to 37. Some responding clones were found in pre-infection memory, which suggests that pre-existing cross-reactive memory T cells took part in the SARS-CoV-2 response. The second-wave clones that peaked on day 37 were not confirmed to be SARS-CoV-2 specific.

The receptor chain draws on TRBV18 and TRBJ1-6; TRBD1 fits 10 bases in the junction. Sequenced material: PBMCs or a T cell subset sorted from them (not recorded which). The sequence was collected from a man between 18 and 29 years old who had mild COVID-19 (a few samples of this study predate the infection). The sample titles of this study are shuffled in the database, so cell type and time point are left out; the donor was told from shared clones. The DNA sequence is as follows: TGTGCCAGCTCATCCGGGACAGGGGTTTCACCCCTCCACTTT. It specifies CASSSGTGVSPLHF.